This T cell receptor beta chain was sequenced in a study of control samples from healthy donors and cancer patients. Assay: immunoSEQ multiplex PCR; the TCRdb copy retains only in-frame clones and omits some. This table holds about 120,000 clones, 91% found once. The CDR3 runs to 11 residues. The V and J ends lost 9 bases and 8 bases respectively, with 13 bases between them. Germline CDR1 reads ENHRY; CDR2 reads SYGVKD. The source of this sequence is a woman under 30 in good health. The chain is built from TRBV10-3 and TRBJ1-2, with no clear D. Sequencing was performed on blood. The CDR3 DNA follows: TGTGCCATAAGGGCCCAGGAGGGCTACACCTTC. Protein sequence: CAIRAQEGYTF.